This TCR beta chain appears in the sequencing data of a study of PD-1 blockade in classical Hodgkin lymphoma (TCRdb year 2020). Looking at the study overall: Nivolumab dosing was 3 mg/kg intravenously every 2 weeks, continuing until either disease progression or unacceptable toxicity. The study used TCR beta sequencing and CyTOF to define a peripheral blood immune signature of response to PD-1 blockade in classical Hodgkin lymphoma. The full study reports these points: Patients starting nivolumab less than 1 year after ASCT had lower diversity and were excluded from later analyses to avoid confounding by immune reconstitution. The study covered only a single clinical trial cohort, and the causes of the repertoire differences, possibly disease activity or prior therapy, were still not defined. Trial patients with a complete response had baseline diversity similar to that of newly diagnosed patients, while partial responders and progressors had significantly lower diversity. Newly diagnosed patients were reported to have lower baseline TCR diversity than healthy donors, and relapsed/refractory patients were reported to have lower baseline TCR diversity still. A significant rise by C4D1 was seen in CD4+ but not CD8+ TCR diversity (p=0.0027 vs p=0.16), with the rise being most apparent in complete responders (p=0.02).

Taken from the germline V gene, the CDR1 and CDR2 loops are MNHEY and SVGAGI. The CDR3 holds 13 amino acids from the cysteine to the phenylalanine. CDR3 DNA is the only sequence kept; it has 39 bases, read in frame from the first base. Concerning this clone itself: Its antigen has not been determined. Per-base qualities were not stored, and no clone one base away is much larger.

According to the study, the label for this sample's time point signals: cycle 1 day 1 (C1D1), immediately before nivolumab initiation. Every trial patient had relapsed following autologous stem cell transplantation, and prior brentuximab vedotin exposure was what differed among cohorts A, B and C. The trial cohort comprised a few dozen patients with relapsed/refractory classical Hodgkin lymphoma whose best overall responses were complete response, partial response or progressive disease. In the multi-cohort phase II CheckMate 205 trial, trial patients received single-agent nivolumab. An independent review committee assessed best overall response by applying the 2007 International Working Group response criteria. Trial PBMCs were obtained immediately prior to nivolumab initiation (C1D1) and on therapy at cycle 2 day 1 and cycle 4 day 1. Peripheral blood was collected in 8 mL Vacutainer Cell Preparation Tubes, from which PBMCs were isolated by centrifugation and then cryopreserved.

The Qiagen DNeasy kit was used to extract genomic DNA from unsorted PBMCs and from the negatively selected CD4+ and CD8+ fractions. TCR beta CDR3 regions were amplified by immunoSEQ multiplex PCR using primers annealing to V and J segments. Amplification bias was minimized using a synthetic immune receptor repertoire, and residual bias was removed computationally after sequencing. In the paper's pipeline: Custom Python scripts were used to quantify repertoire diversity as the Shannon entropy index. The unsorted, CD4+ and CD8+ repertoires were each analyzed separately, with the exception of combined analyses, where CD4+ and CD8+ sequences were merged in silico. A clone counted as expanded when the clone's frequency after treatment rose at least 2-fold relative to C1D1, and clones undetected at baseline were given a pseudocount of 0.5. Singleton clones were defined as clones with 0 or 1 copy at C1D1, and non-singleton clones were defined as clones with 2 or more copies. Clones expanded in unsorted samples were assigned a CD4+, CD8+ or unknown annotation through matching of protein sequences in sorted samples from the same patient. Wilcoxon tests on paired samples were used to test diversity changes from C1D1 to C4D1. Sourced from immuneACCESS, this table was stored by TCRdb with only in-frame sequences that have V and J called. A share of the clones is absent; for the studies checked, an unresolved V gene accounts for under half, and the remainder has no known explanation. That table supplies the V and J calls and clone size; D and trimming were determined from the DNA. For this sample the table gives roughly 17,000 clones, of which approximately 72% were detected only once. Jointly, the top ten make up under 5% of the sample.

This sequence uses TRBV6-5 and TRBJ1-3, with the identity of the D gene unclear. The TCR comes from a human donor with classical Hodgkin lymphoma. Sequenced here: peripheral blood mononuclear cells (PBMCs), sampled at baseline. CDR3 reads: CAVETVSGNTIYF. The sequenced DNA is TGTGCTGTGGAAACAGTATCTGGAAACACCATATATTTT.